This TCR beta chain derives from a study of T cell responses to AZD1222 COVID-19 vaccine. With respect to this clone: The antigen remains unidentified. The same CDR3 arises from other DNA sequences in this sample as well.

Recipients boosted at about 4 weeks or about 12 weeks are pooled. Trimming pared 1 base from V and 2 bases from J, leaving 6 bases between. CDR1 and CDR2 from the germline V gene are LGHDT and YNNKEL (reference sequence). The CDR3 is 14 amino acids. Overall study results and limits: The sample set comprised mostly white British donors with more females, and clonal diversity was possibly underestimated. Spike regions recognized by vaccine-associated CD4 TCRs spanned the protein, led by 160-218 and 743-854.

Data came from immunoSEQ multiplex PCR; TCRdb stores just in-frame clones and leaves some out. This sample has over 130,000 clones, with approximately 90% found just once. The chain combines TRBV3-1 (or the pseudogene TRBV3-2) with TRBJ1-5, with no clear D. This TCR was recovered from an adult who received the AZD1222 COVID-19 vaccine. The starting material was peripheral blood, obtained 28 days after the second AZD1222 dose. The CDR3 reads CASSQGRGNQPQHF. CDR3 nucleotide sequence: TGTGCCAGCAGCCAAGGACGGGGCAATCAGCCCCAGCATTTT.